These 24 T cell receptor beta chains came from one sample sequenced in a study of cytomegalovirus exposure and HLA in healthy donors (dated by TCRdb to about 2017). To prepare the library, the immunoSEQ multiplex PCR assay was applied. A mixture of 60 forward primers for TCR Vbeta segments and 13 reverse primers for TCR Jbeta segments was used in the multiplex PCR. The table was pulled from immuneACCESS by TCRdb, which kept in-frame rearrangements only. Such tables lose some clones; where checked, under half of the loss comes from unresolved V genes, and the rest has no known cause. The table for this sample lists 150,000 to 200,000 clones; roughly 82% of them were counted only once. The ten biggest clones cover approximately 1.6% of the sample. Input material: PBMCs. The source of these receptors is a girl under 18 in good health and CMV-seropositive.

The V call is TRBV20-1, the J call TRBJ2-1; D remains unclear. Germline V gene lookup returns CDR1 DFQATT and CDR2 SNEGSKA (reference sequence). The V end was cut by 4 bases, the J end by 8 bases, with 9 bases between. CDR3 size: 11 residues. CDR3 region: CSAKREHEQFF. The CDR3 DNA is TGCAGTGCTAAACGCGAGCATGAGCAGTTCTTC.

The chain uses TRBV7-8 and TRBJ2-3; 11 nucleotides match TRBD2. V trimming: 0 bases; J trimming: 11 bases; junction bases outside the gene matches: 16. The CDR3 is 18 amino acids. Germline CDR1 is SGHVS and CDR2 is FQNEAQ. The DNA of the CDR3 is TGTGCCAGCAGCTTAGCCCGATTGGGTAGCGGGAGGGTTGTAGGGCAGTATTTT. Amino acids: CASSLARLGSGRVVGQYF.

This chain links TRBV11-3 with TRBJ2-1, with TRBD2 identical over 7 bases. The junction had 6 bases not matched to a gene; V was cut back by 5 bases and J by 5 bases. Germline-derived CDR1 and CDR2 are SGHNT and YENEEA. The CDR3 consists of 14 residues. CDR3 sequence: CASSPPGGHNEQFF. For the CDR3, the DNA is TGTGCCAGCAGCCCCCCGGGGGGTCACAATGAGCAGTTCTTC.

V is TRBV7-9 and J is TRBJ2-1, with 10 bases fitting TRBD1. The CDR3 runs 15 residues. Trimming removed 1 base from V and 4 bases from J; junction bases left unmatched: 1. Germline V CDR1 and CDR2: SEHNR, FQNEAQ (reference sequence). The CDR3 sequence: CASSLEGQGYNEQFF. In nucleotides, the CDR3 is TGTGCCAGCAGCTTAGAGGGACAGGGGTACAATGAGCAGTTCTTC.

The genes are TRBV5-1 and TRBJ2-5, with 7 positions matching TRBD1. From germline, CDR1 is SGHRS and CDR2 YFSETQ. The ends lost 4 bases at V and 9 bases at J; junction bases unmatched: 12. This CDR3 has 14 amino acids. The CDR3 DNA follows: TGCGCCAGCAGCCTGACAGGGAATGATATGTCCCAGTACTTC. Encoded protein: CASSLTGNDMSQYF.

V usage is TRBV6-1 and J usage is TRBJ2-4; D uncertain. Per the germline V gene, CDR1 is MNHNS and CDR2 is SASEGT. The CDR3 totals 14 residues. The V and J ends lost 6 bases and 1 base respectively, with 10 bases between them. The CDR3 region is CASRTRLAKNIQYF. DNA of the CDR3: TGTGCCAGCAGGACAAGGTTGGCCAAAAACATTCAGTACTTC.

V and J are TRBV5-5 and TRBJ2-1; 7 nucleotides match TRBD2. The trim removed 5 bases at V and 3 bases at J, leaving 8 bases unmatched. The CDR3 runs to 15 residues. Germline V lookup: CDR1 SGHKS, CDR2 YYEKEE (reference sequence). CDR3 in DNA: TGTGCCAGCAGGGGGGGGACCGGGAACTACAATGAGCAGTTCTTC. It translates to CASRGGTGNYNEQFF.

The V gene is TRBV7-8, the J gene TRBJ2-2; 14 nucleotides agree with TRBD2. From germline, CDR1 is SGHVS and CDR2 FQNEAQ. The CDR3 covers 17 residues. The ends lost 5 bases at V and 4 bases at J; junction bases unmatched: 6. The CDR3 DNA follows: TGTGCCAGCAGCCAAACAGGGACTAGCGGGGGCACCGGGGAGCTGTTTTTT. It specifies CASSQTGTSGGTGELFF.

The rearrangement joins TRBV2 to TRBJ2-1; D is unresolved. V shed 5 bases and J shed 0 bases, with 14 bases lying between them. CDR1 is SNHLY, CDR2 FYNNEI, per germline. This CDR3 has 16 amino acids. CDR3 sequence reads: CASSSTHQSSYNEQFF. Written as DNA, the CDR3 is TGTGCCAGCAGTTCGACACACCAGAGCTCCTACAATGAGCAGTTCTTC.

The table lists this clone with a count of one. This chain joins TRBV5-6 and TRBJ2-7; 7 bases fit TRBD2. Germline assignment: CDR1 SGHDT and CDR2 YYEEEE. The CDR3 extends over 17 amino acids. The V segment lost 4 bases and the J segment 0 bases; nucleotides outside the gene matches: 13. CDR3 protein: CASSGPRVRETSYEQYF. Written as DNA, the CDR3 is TGTGCCAGCAGCGGCCCCAGGGTGCGGGAGACCTCCTACGAGCAGTACTTC.

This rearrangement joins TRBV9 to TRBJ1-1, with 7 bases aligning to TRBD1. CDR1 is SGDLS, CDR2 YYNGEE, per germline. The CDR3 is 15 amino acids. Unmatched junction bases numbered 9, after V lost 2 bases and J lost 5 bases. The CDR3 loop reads CASSVTGARRTEAFF. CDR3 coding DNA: TGTGCCAGCAGCGTTACAGGGGCAAGGCGGACTGAAGCTTTCTTT.

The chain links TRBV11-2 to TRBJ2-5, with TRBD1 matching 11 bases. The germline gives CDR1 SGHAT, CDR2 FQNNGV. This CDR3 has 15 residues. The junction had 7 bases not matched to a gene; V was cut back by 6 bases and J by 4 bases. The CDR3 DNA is TGTGCCAGCAGAAGACCGGGACAGGGGGGAGAGACCCAGTACTTC. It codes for CASRRPGQGGETQYF.

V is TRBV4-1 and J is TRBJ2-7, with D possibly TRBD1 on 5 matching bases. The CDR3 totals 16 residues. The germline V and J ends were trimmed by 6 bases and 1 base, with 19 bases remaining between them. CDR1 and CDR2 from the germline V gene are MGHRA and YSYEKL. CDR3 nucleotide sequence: TGCGCCAGCAGTGCGCAGCAGGGCAGTTGGTCCTACGAGCAGTACTTC. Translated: CASSAQQGSWSYEQYF.

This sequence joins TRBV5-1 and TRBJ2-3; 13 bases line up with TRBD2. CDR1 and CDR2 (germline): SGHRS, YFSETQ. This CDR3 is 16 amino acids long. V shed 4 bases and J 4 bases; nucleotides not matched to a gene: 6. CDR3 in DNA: TGCGCCAGCAGCCCGGGGACTAGCGGGGTGGCAGATACGCAGTATTTT. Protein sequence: CASSPGTSGVADTQYF.

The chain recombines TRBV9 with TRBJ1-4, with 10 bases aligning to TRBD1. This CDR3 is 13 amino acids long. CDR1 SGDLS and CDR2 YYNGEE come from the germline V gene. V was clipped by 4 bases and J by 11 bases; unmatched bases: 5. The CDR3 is CASSIGQGGKLFF. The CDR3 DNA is TGTGCCAGCAGCATTGGACAGGGGGGGAAACTGTTTTTT.

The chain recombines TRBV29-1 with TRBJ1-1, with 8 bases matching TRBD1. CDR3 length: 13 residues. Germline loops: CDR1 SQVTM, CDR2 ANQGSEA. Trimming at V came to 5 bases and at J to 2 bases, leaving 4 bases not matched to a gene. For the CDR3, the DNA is TGCAGCGTTATTGGACAGGGTAACACTGAAGCTTTCTTT. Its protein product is CSVIGQGNTEAFF.

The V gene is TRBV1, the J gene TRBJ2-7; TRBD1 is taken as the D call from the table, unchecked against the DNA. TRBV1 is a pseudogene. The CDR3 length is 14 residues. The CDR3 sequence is CTSSPRDREYEQYF. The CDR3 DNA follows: TGCACCAGCAGCCCCCGGGACAGAGAGTACGAGCAGTACTTC.

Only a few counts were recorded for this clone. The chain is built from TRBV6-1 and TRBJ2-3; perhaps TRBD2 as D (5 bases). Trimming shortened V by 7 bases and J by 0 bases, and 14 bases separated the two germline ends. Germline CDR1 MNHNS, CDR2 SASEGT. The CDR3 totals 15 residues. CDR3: CASTRGGPSTDTQYF. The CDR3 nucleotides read TGTGCCAGCACCCGAGGAGGCCCTAGCACAGATACGCAGTATTTT.

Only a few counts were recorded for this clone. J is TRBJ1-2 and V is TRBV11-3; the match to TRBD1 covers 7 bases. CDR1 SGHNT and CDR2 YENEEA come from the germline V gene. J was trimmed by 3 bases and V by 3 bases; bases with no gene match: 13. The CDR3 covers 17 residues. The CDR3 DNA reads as TGTGCCAGCAGCTTTCCCAAAGACAGGGTGTCCCACTATGGCTACACCTTC. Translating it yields CASSFPKDRVSHYGYTF.

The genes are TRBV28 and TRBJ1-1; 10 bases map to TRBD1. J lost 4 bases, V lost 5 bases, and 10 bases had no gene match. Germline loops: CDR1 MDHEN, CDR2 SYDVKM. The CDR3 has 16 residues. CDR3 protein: CASSSDRGRGSTEAFF. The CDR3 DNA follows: TGTGCCAGCAGTAGCGACAGGGGGCGAGGATCCACTGAAGCTTTCTTT. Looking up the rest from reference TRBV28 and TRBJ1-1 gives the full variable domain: DVKVTQSSRYLVKRTGEKVFLECVQDMDHENMFWYRQDPGLGLRLIYFSYDVKMKEKGDIPEGYSVSREKKERFSLILESASTNQTSMYLCASSSDRGRGSTEAFFGQGTRLTVV.

The CDR3 sequence is CASSRQTSYEQYF. In DNA form, the CDR3 reads TGTGCCAGCAGCCGACAGACCTCCTACGAGCAGTACTTC. This chain uses TRBV7-9 with TRBJ2-7; D is perhaps TRBD1 (5 bases). Deletions cut 5 bases from V and 0 bases from J, with 8 bases between. The CDR3 loop spans 13 amino acids. CDR1 and CDR2 (germline): SEHNR, FQNEAQ (reference sequence).

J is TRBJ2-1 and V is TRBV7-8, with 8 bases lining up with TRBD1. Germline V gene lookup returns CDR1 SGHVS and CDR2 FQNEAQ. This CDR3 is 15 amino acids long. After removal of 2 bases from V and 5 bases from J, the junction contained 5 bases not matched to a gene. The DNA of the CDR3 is TGTGCCAGCAGCTTAAGGACAGGGCGGGACAATGAGCAGTTCTTC. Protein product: CASSLRTGRDNEQFF.

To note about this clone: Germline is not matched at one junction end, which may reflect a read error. The CDR3 DNA reads as TGCGTCAGCAGCGCAACAGGGATGAACACTGAAGCTTTCTTT. It encodes CVSSATGMNTEAFF. The V gene is TRBV5-1, the J gene TRBJ1-1; a possible D gene is TRBD1 (6 bases). The V gene's germline CDR1 is SGHRS and CDR2 YFSETQ. The length of the CDR3 is 14 residues.

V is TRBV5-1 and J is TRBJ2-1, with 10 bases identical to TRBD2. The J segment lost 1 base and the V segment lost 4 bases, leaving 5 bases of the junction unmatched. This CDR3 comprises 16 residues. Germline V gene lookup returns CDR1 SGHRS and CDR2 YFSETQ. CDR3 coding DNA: TGCGCCAGCAGCGGAAATAGCGGGGGGTCCTACAATGAGCAGTTCTTC. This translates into CASSGNSGGSYNEQFF.